What follows are 9 T cell receptor beta chains derived from one specimen sequenced in a study of blood T cell repertoires in COVID-19. Assay: immunoSEQ multiplex PCR; the TCRdb copy retains only in-frame clones and omits some. This table holds around 60,000 clones, roughly 72% found once. What was sequenced was peripheral blood. The receptor source for this set is a woman aged 70-85 years with COVID-19, enrolled during active disease.

This clone has just one count. This rearrangement joins TRBV9 to TRBJ2-1; a weak D match, TRBD2 (7 bases). The CDR3 has 13 amino acids. V lost 9 bases and J 7 bases, leaving 17 bases between the germline ends. Germline-derived CDR1 and CDR2 are SGDLS and YYNGEE. The CDR3 region has the DNA TGTGCCACTAGCCGGGGGGCAGAGAATGAGCAGTTCTTC. This sequence encodes CATSRGAENEQFF.

The chain carries TRBV5-1 and TRBJ1-5, with 10 bases identical to TRBD1. Losses at the gene ends were 4 bases for V and 1 base for J; bases not matched to a gene: 2. The CDR3 totals 15 residues. CDR1 is SGHRS, CDR2 YFSETQ, per germline. The CDR3 DNA is TGCGCCAGCAGCCCGGGACAGGGGAGCAATCAGCCCCAGCATTTT. Its translation: CASSPGQGSNQPQHF. The whole variable domain, filled in from reference TRBV5-1 and TRBJ1-5, reads KAGVTQTPRYLIKTRGQQVTLSCSPISGHRSVSWYQQTPGQGLQFLFEYFSETQRNKGNFPGRFSGRQFSNSRSEMNVSTLELGDSALYLCASSPGQGSNQPQHFGDGTRLSIL.

About this clone: The sample holds other DNA sequences that translate to the same CDR3. The J gene is TRBJ2-1, the V gene TRBV7-8; perhaps TRBD2 as D (5 bases). Germline CDR1 is SGHVS and CDR2 is FQNEAQ. This CDR3 region has 13 residues. Trimming took 6 bases from V and 7 from J, leaving 13 bases between them. The DNA for the CDR3 is TGTGCCAGCAGTTTCGCGTCGGGGAATGAGCAGTTCTTC. Residues: CASSFASGNEQFF.

A few counts support this clone. The J gene is TRBJ1-3, the V gene TRBV25-1; 9 bases line up with TRBD1. Germline V gene sequence: CDR1 MGHDK, CDR2 SYGVNS. J gave up 2 bases and V 2 bases, and 1 base lay outside the gene matches. The length of the CDR3 is 15 residues. DNA for the CDR3: TGTGCCAGCAGTGAAGGGACAGGGCCTGGAAACACCATATATTTT. Residues: CASSEGTGPGNTIYF.

This chain joins TRBV7-8 and TRBJ2-2; no clear D. Per germline, CDR1 SGHVS and CDR2 FQNEAQ. CDR3 size: 14 residues. The V end was cut by 6 bases, the J end by 2 bases, with 10 bases between. The CDR3 region is CASRPWANTGELFF. As DNA, the CDR3 is TGTGCCAGCAGACCCTGGGCCAACACCGGGGAGCTGTTTTTT.

The genes are TRBV11-2 and TRBJ1-2; 8 positions match TRBD1. V lost 5 bases, J lost 8 bases, and 16 bases stayed unmatched. CDR1 is SGHAT and CDR2 is FQNNGV in the germline V gene. This CDR3 has 16 residues. The CDR3 region is CASSPRQGRTIRGYTF. The CDR3, as DNA: TGTGCCAGCAGCCCTCGACAGGGGAGAACTATCAGAGGCTACACCTTC. Using reference TRBV11-2 and TRBJ1-2 for the parts outside the CDR3, the full variable domain is EAGVAQSPRYKIIEKRQSVAFWCNPISGHATLYWYQQILGQGPKLLIQFQNNGVVDDSQLPKDRFSAERLKGVDSTLKIQPAKLEDSAVYLCASSPRQGRTIRGYTFGSGTRLTVV.

The chain uses TRBV7-6 and TRBJ2-1; unclear D gene. Germline values: CDR1 SGHVS, CDR2 FNYEAQ. This CDR3 contains 15 residues. V was shortened by 1 base and J by 6 bases, with 13 bases between the two germline ends. As DNA, the CDR3 is TGTGCCAGCAGCTTAGGCACGCCCGGTGGCAATGAGCAGTTCTTC. Its protein product is CASSLGTPGGNEQFF.

The V call is TRBV6-5, the J call TRBJ2-2; TRBD2 agrees at 11 bases. V was pared by 4 bases and J by 4 bases, with 5 bases of the junction left unmatched. The CDR3 sequence is 16 residues long. Germline assignment: CDR1 MNHEY and CDR2 SVGAGI. The CDR3 reads CASSFTSGRSTGELFF. CDR3 nucleotides: TGTGCCAGCAGTTTCACTAGCGGGAGATCCACCGGGGAGCTGTTTTTT.

The J gene is TRBJ2-1, the V gene TRBV7-2; tentatively, D is TRBD2 (5 bases). CDR3 length: 15 residues. Germline V gene lookup returns CDR1 SGHTA and CDR2 FQGNSA. Trimming cost V 1 base and J 10 bases, with 17 bases left between them. CDR3 loop: CASSLVVFGEGEQFF. The CDR3 DNA reads TGTGCCAGCAGCTTAGTGGTTTTCGGGGAAGGCGAGCAGTTCTTC.